The subject of this entry is one T cell receptor beta chain. Its antigen is as yet unknown. These data originate in a study of type 1 and type 2 diabetes patients. Study-wide results and limits: Both CD4+ and CD8+ type 2 diabetes repertoires showed significantly higher diversity than type 1.

The CDR3 is 13 amino acids. Germline V gene lookup returns CDR1 MNHEY and CDR2 SMNVEV (reference sequence). Between the trimmed V and J ends, which lost 3 bases and 4 bases, there was a span of 4 bases. Standard classification criteria confirmed type 1 or type 2 diabetes in all patients. Approximately 9.1 milliliters of peripheral blood were collected from each participant. Amplification started from genomic DNA. The TCR beta CDR3 region was amplified using 30 forward and 13 reverse primers. TCRdb re-called the multiplex PCR reads with MiXCR, one entry per CDR3 protein. The sample lists some 250,000 distinct CDR3 sequences, around 47% occurring once.

Specimen: peripheral blood mononuclear cells (PBMCs). V usage is TRBV27 and J usage is TRBJ2-6, with D hard to call. The receptor's source is a man aged 18 to 30 with type 2 diabetes. The CDR3 DNA reads as TGTGCCAGCAGTTTGCTGGGGGCCAACGTCCTGACTTTC. This codes for CASSLLGANVLTF.